The 13 T cell receptor beta chains listed next were all sequenced from one sample in a study of blood T cell repertoires in COVID-19. The method was immunoSEQ multiplex PCR; TCRdb's version includes in-frame clones alone and lacks a portion of them. The profile shows about 100,000 clones, roughly 84% of them singletons. The sample consisted of peripheral blood. All receptors come from a human donor in a cohort sampled during active COVID-19.

This clone was picked up a small number of times. This chain links TRBV5-1 with TRBJ2-3, with D maybe TRBD1 (5 bases). CDR1 is SGHRS, CDR2 YFSETQ, per germline. V was cut by 2 bases and J by 6 bases, with 16 bases left in between. The CDR3 runs 15 residues. CDR3 sequence (DNA): TGCGCCAGCAGCTTTTTTCAGGGCGGCGAGGATACGCAGTATTTT. It translates to CASSFFQGGEDTQYF.

This clone was observed once. V and J are TRBV15 and TRBJ2-7, with D possibly being TRBD2 (5 bases). The CDR3 has 17 amino acids. The V gene's germline CDR1 is LNHNV and CDR2 YYDKDF (reference sequence). Trimming took off 0 bases at V and 0 bases at J, with 15 bases between the two ends. The CDR3 DNA follows: TGTGCCACCAGCAGAGATAGCGATCAGGATTACTCCTACGAGCAGTACTTC. Protein: CATSRDSDQDYSYEQYF.

The chain carries TRBV4-3 and TRBJ2-1; 7 nucleotides match TRBD2. Germline V CDR1 and CDR2: LGHNA, YSLEER. The trim removed 2 bases at V and 3 bases at J, leaving 7 bases unmatched. The CDR3 contains 16 residues. The CDR3 DNA is TGCGCCAGCAGCCAATCGGCTAGCGGATTCTACAATGAGCAGTTCTTC. It yields the protein CASSQSASGFYNEQFF.

The chain joins TRBV7-8 to TRBJ1-2; D not certain. This CDR3 has 14 amino acids. Trimming removed 6 bases at V and 0 bases at J, with 11 bases between. Per germline, CDR1 SGHVS and CDR2 FQNEAQ. CDR3 DNA: TGTGCCAGCAGTGAAACCGAGGCTAACTATGGCTACACCTTC. Residues: CASSETEANYGYTF.

This clone appeared once. The chain couples TRBV6-5 to TRBJ1-4; D remains unclear. The V gene lost 0 bases and the J gene lost 8 bases, with 13 bases spanning the gap. This CDR3 has 15 residues. The germline gives CDR1 MNHEY, CDR2 SVGAGI. The CDR3 spells CASSYSTGEGEKLFF. CDR3 in DNA: TGTGCCAGCAGTTACTCAACCGGGGAAGGGGAAAAACTGTTTTTT.

CDR3 amino acids: CASSQEYTGARFTEAFF. The CDR3 DNA follows: TGTGCCAGCAGCCAAGAGTATACGGGTGCTCGGTTCACTGAAGCTTTCTTT. The genes are TRBV3-1 (or the pseudogene TRBV3-2) and TRBJ1-1; D remains unclear. Trimming took 0 bases from V and 4 from J, leaving 18 bases between them. Germline loops: CDR1 LGHDT, CDR2 YNNKEL (reference sequence). There are 17 residues in the CDR3.

This clone was seen only a few times. The rearrangement links TRBV10-3 to TRBJ2-7, with D perhaps being TRBD1 or TRBD2 (5 bases each). Between the trimmed V and J ends, which lost 6 bases and 6 bases, there was a span of 21 bases. The germline gives CDR1 ENHRY, CDR2 SYGVKD. The CDR3 spans 15 residues. The CDR3 protein is CAISEGLLEVGEQYF. For the CDR3, the DNA is TGTGCCATCAGCGAGGGGCTCTTGGAGGTTGGCGAGCAGTACTTC.

The chain carries TRBV7-9 and TRBJ2-3; TRBD2 agrees at 10 bases. Germline CDR1 and CDR2: SEHNR and FQNEAQ (reference sequence). The trim removed 5 bases at V and 8 bases at J, leaving 13 bases unmatched. The CDR3 consists of 16 residues. The CDR3 is CASSRPSSGGAGTQYF. CDR3 coding DNA: TGTGCCAGCAGCCGACCCTCAAGCGGGGGGGCCGGTACGCAGTATTTT.

The chain links TRBV18 to TRBJ1-1; D is unclear. This CDR3 contains 14 residues. Germline V gene lookup returns CDR1 KGHSH and CDR2 LQKENI. V lost 2 bases and J 1 base, leaving 8 bases between the germline ends. CDR3 nucleotides: TGTGCCAGCTCACCAGTGGCTGGGAACACTGAAGCTTTCTTT. Translating it yields CASSPVAGNTEAFF.

CDR3 in amino acids: CASSYFDRSEQYF. The DNA of the CDR3 is TGTGCCAGCAGTTACTTTGACAGATCCGAGCAGTACTTC. The V and J genes are TRBV6-5 and TRBJ2-7; TRBD1 is a possible D gene (5 bases). Trimming removed 1 base from V and 6 bases from J, with 10 bases in between. The CDR3 sequence is 13 residues long. The germline gives CDR1 MNHEY, CDR2 SVGAGI.

The chain is built from TRBV19 and TRBJ1-1; D perhaps matches TRBD1 (6 bases). The V end lost 1 base, the J end lost 1 base, and 16 bases lay between the germline ends. The CDR3 covers 17 residues. Per the germline V gene, CDR1 is LNHDA and CDR2 is SQIVND (reference sequence). The CDR3, as DNA: TGTGCCAGTAGTATAGGGCCAGGGGCCGGGCGGAACACTGAAGCTTTCTTT. Protein product: CASSIGPGAGRNTEAFF.

V is TRBV18 and J is TRBJ2-3, with 11 bases matching TRBD2. J gave up 7 bases and V 8 bases, and 17 bases lay outside the gene matches. The CDR3 has 17 amino acids. The germline V gene encodes CDR1 KGHSH and CDR2 LQKENI. The DNA for the CDR3 is TGTGCCAGCCTCGCTGGGGCGGGACTAGCGGAAGCGCATACGCAGTATTTT. As protein: CASLAGAGLAEAHTQYF. The full variable domain, completed using reference TRBV18 and TRBJ2-3, is NAGVMQNPRHLVRRRGQEARLRCSPMKGHSHVYWYRQLPEEGLKFMVYLQKENIIDESGMPKERFSAEFPKEGPSILRIQQVVRGDSAAYFCASLAGAGLAEAHTQYFGPGTRLTVL.

The chain combines TRBV2 with TRBJ2-7; D perhaps matches TRBD1 (6 bases). V lost 1 base to trimming and J lost 6 bases, with 19 bases between them. The germline V gene encodes CDR1 SNHLY and CDR2 FYNNEI. This CDR3 is built from 16 residues. This chain's CDR3 is CASSEGQGKLWCEQYF. CDR3 DNA sequence: TGTGCCAGCAGTGAAGGGCAGGGGAAACTTTGGTGCGAGCAGTACTTC. Together with reference TRBV2 and TRBJ2-7, the CDR3 gives the full variable domain: EPEVTQTPSHQVTQMGQEVILRCVPISNHLYFYWYRQILGQKVEFLVSFYNNEISEKSEIFDDQFSVERPDGSNFTLKIRSTKLEDSAMYFCASSEGQGKLWCEQYFGPGTRLTVT.